This TCR beta chain was recorded in a study of immune cell composition in non-small cell lung cancer. Study conclusions and caveats: Adenocarcinomas with higher top tumour-associated clone frequency had more reactive TILs. Squamous carcinomas (approximately 75%) more often had tumour-associated clones >0.5% than adenocarcinomas (around 35%).

Sequencing was performed with immunoSEQ multiplex PCR; in TCRdb, only in-frame clones are kept and a portion is missing. The table has about 3,300 clones, over 60% seen once. The normal lung sample lay at least 3 cm, and maximally far, from the tumour. Per the germline V gene, CDR1 is MNHNS and CDR2 is SASEGT. The CDR3 contains 14 residues. The trim removed 7 bases at V and 5 bases at J, leaving 4 bases unmatched. Points on this clone: The target antigen is unknown.

These data were also filed under a second study, of CD4 T cells in lung cancer. That source adds: CD4+ clones recognizing candidate mutation-encoded neoepitopes were isolated from blood.

This receptor was identified in a human donor with non-small cell lung cancer. The specimen sequenced was non-adjacent lung tissue. The chain couples TRBV6-1 to TRBJ2-3, with 12 positions matching TRBD2. In DNA, the CDR3 is TGTGCCAGCATACTAGCGGGAGGTGGAGATACGCAGTATTTT. It codes for CASILAGGGDTQYF.